Given below is one TCR beta chain in context. Its antigen specificity is not known. No base-level quality is on record; no much larger clone is a single base apart. Counted from cysteine to phenylalanine, this CDR3 has 16 amino acids. Just CDR3 DNA is preserved here, 48 bases in frame from base 1. From the germline V gene, CDR1 is MGHRA and CDR2 is YSYEKL. Germline trimming: 1 base from V, 6 bases from J; junction bases outside gene matches: 9. These data originate in a study of shared clonotypes between healthy human individuals (TCRdb year 2020). A note on the overall study: Three men and a couple of women, aged 18 to 49 years, made up the cohort. Per donor, three plates each were used for CD4 naive and CD4 memory, two for CD8 naive, and one for CD8 memory. The study deeply sequenced blood TCR repertoires of several healthy adults to estimate repertoire size and the extent of clonotype sharing between individuals. Different laboratories and diverse techniques were used to prepare libraries and sequence TCR repertoires, to increase sequencing depth and limit assay-specific biases. Between about 0.85 and 10 billion PBMCs per donor were obtained by leukapheresis. Paper-wide results and their limitations: Pairwise subsampling indicated that sequencing depth was expected to affect the degree of clonotype sharing among donors. Around 5.4% of naive CD4, 3.5% of naive CD8, roughly 2.4% of memory CD4, and about 0.4% of memory CD8 clonotypes were shared across several donors. Rarefaction of sorted-subset datasets indicated incomplete sequencing despite the large sequencing depth. Sampling was restricted to blood, and TCR repertoires in tissues likely differ from the TCR repertoires found in blood. Higher generation probabilities were observed for clonotypes shared by all four sorted-subset donors than for non-shared clonotypes. The genetic and exposure-history diversity represented was limited by the small number of donors. Naive subsets generally had larger estimated clonotype richness than memory subsets.

CD8 naive samples were CD45RO-negative cells positively selected for CCR7, giving a CD45RA+CCR7+ population that excluded TemRA cells. The donors were healthy, HIV-negative adults with no recently reported acute infections or vaccinations. Every donor was a Caucasian adult living in Nashville, Tennessee, USA. After blood collection by leukapheresis, PBMCs were isolated using Ficoll-Histopaque density gradient centrifugation and then cryopreserved in the vapor phase of liquid nitrogen. Analytical flow cytometry was used to check the purity and quantity of every magnetically sorted T cell population. Genomic DNA was isolated from each sorted fraction and quantified by UV absorbance on a Nanodrop 2000c. Using the deep immunoSEQ assay, TCR CDR3 regions were amplified from genomic DNA by multiplex PCR. For each cell subset, the extracted genomic DNA was distributed evenly across all wells of several immunoSEQ 96-well plates, and each plate served as one replicate. For sorted subsets, each replicate PCR was loaded with approximately 190 ng genomic DNA, equivalent to 25,000 to 35,000 T cell genomes. Purified libraries were quantified with a Qubit 3.0 fluorometer, sized on a Bioanalyzer 2100, and re-quantified with the KAPA Library Quantification kit. Every immunoSEQ 96-well plate was sequenced on a dedicated single-read 150-cycle Illumina NextSeq 550 flow cell. The published analysis was carried out like this. Because the immunoSEQ output included only junctional sequences and no quality scores, the filtering could not be the same as the filtering used for full-length reads. To assign V/J genes and CDR3, sequences were annotated against IMGT germline references using PyIR, a Python wrapper for IgBLAST v1.9. Any read was removed if the V/J assignment was weak (E-value above 1e-6), the CDR3 was missing, or the read contained stop codons, out-of-frame junctions, or ambiguous translated residues. A V3J clonotype was defined by an identical inferred V gene, J gene, and CDR3 amino acid sequence. The percentage overlap between two repertoires was calculated by dividing the number of shared unique clonotypes by the size of the smaller repertoire. Repertoire richness was assessed with RTK rarefaction, the Chao1 estimator, and Recon v2.1 estimates of unobserved clonotypes. Generation probabilities for all TCRbeta clonotypes obtained by the gDNA method from several donors were computed using OLGA. TCRdb mirrors the immuneACCESS table, restricted to in-frame sequences. Some clones are absent from its copies; in checked studies, under half trace to an unresolved V gene, and the reason for the others is unknown. The V and J calls and clone size are taken from that table; D and trimming were inferred from the DNA. The sample table holds fewer than 800,000 clones, of which under 95% were seen once. Of the sample, approximately 24% falls within the top ten clones.

Sequenced: naive CD8+ T cells sorted from blood. The meaning of the sample's cell subset or site label: CD45RA+CCR7+. The sequence is built from TRBV4-1 and TRBJ2-7, with 10 central nucleotides matching TRBD1. The TCR comes from a young man in good health. The CDR3 protein is CASSQGDRGLMGEQYF. The nucleotide sequence is given as TGCGCCAGCAGCCAAGGTGACAGGGGGCTAATGGGCGAGCAGTACTTC.